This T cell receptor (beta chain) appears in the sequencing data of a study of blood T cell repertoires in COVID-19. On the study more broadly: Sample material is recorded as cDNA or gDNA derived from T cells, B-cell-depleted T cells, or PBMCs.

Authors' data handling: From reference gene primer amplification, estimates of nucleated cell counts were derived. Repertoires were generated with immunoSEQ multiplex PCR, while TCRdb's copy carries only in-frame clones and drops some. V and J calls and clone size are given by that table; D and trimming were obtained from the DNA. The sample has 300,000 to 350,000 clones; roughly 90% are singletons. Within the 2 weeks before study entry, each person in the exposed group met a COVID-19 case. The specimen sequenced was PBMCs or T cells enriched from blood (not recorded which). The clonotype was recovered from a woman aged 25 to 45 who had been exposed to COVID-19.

CDR3 protein: CSASSQGSAGELFF. The CDR3 nucleotides are TGCAGTGCTAGTAGCCAGGGAAGCGCCGGGGAGCTGTTTTTT. The chain uses TRBV20-1 and TRBJ2-2; D might be TRBD1 (5 bases). The CDR3 spans 14 residues. Trimming removed 3 bases from V and 6 bases from J, with 14 bases in between. The germline V gene encodes CDR1 DFQATT and CDR2 SNEGSKA (reference sequence).